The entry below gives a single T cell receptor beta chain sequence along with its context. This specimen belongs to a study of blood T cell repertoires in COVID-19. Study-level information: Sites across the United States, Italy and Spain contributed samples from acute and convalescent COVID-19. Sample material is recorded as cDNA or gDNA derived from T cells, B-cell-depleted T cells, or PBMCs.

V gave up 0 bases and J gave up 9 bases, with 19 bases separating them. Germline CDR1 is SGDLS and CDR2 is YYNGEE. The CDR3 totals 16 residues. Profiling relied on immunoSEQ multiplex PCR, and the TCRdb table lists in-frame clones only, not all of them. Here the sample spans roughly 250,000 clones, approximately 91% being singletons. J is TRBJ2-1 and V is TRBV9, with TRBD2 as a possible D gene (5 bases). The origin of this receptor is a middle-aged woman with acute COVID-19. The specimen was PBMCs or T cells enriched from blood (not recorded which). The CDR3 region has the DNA TGTGCCAGCAGCGTAGATCTTAGAGCGGCGACCGGTGAGCAGTTCTTC. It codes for CASSVDLRAATGEQFF.